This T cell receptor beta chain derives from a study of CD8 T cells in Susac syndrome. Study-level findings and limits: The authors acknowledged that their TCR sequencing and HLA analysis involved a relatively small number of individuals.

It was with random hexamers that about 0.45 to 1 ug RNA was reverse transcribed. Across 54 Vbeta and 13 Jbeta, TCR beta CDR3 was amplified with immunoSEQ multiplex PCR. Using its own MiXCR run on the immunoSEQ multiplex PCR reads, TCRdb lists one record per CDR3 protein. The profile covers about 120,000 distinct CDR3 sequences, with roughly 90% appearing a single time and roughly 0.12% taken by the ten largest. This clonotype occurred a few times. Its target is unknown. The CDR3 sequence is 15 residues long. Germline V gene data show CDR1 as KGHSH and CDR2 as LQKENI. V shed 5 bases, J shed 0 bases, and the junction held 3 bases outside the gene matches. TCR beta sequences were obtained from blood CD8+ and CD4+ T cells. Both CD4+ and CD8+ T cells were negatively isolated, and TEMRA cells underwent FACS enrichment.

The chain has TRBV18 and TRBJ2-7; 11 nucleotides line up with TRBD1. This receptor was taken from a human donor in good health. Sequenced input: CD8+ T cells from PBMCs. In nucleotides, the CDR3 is TGTGCCAGCTCAGAGGGACAGGGGGTCTCCTACGAGCAGTACTTC. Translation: CASSEGQGVSYEQYF.